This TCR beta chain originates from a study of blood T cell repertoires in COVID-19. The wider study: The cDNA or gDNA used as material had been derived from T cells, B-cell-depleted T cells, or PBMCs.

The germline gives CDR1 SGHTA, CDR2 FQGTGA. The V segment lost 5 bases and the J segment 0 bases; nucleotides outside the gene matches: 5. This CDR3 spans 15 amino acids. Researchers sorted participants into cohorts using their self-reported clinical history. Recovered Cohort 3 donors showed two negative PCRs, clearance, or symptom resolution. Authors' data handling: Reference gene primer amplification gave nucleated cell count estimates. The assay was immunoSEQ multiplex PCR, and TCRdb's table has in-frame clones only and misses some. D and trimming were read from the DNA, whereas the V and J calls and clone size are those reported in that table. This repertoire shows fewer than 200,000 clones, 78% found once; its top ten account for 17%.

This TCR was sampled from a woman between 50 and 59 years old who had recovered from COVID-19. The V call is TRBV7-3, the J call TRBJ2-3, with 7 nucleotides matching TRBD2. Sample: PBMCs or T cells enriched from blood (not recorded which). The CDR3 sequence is CASSPQAGSTDTQYF. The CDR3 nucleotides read TGTGCCAGCAGCCCCCAAGCGGGAAGCACAGATACGCAGTATTTT.